This T cell receptor beta chain was found in a study of blood T cells in healthy people across ages. Overall study results and limits: The authors considered diversity estimates from one million T cells to be underestimates.

As for this clonotype: The target antigen is unknown.

A second PCR, run for 7 to 11 cycles, used a sample-barcoded 5' primer plus a J-beta primer mix. TCRdb re-called the 5' RACE reads through MiXCR, storing one row per CDR3 protein. The repertoire holds 890,000 or so distinct CDR3 sequences, under 80% seen once, with 28% in the top ten. The CDR3 consists of 14 residues. Germline assignment: CDR1 MNHEY and CDR2 SVGAGI. Trimming shortened V by 4 bases and J by 6 bases, and 14 bases separated the two germline ends. The clonotype originates from a man under 40 in good health. The sample was blood. The chain recombines TRBV6-5 with TRBJ2-3; D gene unclear. The CDR3 sequence: CASSLPTRPDTQYF. The DNA for the CDR3 is TGTGCCAGCAGTTTACCAACCCGGCCGGATACGCAGTATTTT.